This T cell receptor beta chain was sequenced in a study of breast tumors, draining lymph nodes, adjacent tissues. Axillary draining lymph nodes of breast cancer patients supplied the node samples. TCRdb reprocessed the multiplex PCR reads with MiXCR, giving one entry per CDR3 protein. The table records 200,000 to 250,000 distinct CDR3 sequences, about 34% of them present only once. Comments on this clonotype: The antigen is undetermined.

Findings and caveats of the study: Compared with lymph nodes, tumors were less diverse; compared with nontumor tissue, more.

The CDR3 loop spans 14 amino acids. V lost 4 bases and J 0 bases, leaving 10 bases between the germline ends. Germline V gene lookup returns CDR1 SGHDT and CDR2 YYEEEE. This TCR was recovered from a female donor with breast cancer. Some clones in this sample may be carry-over from other donors' samples. The sequenced material came from axillary lymph node tissue. The rearrangement joins TRBV5-6 to TRBJ1-1; no clear D gene. The CDR3 sequence: CASSRVGMNTEAFF. In nucleotides, the CDR3 is TGTGCCAGCAGCCGTGTCGGTATGAACACTGAAGCTTTCTTT.